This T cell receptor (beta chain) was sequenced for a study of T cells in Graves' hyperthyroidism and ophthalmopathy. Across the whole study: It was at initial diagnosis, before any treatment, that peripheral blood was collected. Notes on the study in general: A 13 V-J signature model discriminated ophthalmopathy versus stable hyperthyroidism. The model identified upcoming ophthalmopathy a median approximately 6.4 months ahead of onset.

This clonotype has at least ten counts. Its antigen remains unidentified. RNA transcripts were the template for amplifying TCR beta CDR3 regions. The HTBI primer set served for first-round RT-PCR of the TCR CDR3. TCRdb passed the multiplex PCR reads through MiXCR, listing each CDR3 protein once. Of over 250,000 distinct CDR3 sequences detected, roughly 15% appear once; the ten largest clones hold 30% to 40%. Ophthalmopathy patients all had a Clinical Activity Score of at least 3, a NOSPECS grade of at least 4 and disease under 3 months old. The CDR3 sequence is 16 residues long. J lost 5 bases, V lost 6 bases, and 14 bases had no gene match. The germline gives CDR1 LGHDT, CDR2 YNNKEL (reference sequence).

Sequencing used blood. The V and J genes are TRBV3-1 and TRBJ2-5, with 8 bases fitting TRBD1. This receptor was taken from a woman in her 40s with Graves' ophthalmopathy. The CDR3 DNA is TGTGCCAGCAGTCCCTTGGGACGCAGGGGGCGGGAGACCCAGTACTTC. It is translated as CASSPLGRRGRETQYF.